The rows below give T cell receptor beta chains drawn from one sample of a study of cytomegalovirus exposure and HLA in healthy donors. TCRdb's table, derived via immunoSEQ multiplex PCR, lists solely in-frame clones and lacks some. The profile shows about 95,000 clones, under 85% of them singletons. The sequenced material came from PBMCs. These receptors all stem from a woman aged 35 to 49 in good health and CMV-seropositive. The CDR3 runs from the conserved cysteine through the conserved F or W. Fields, in order: V gene, clone size, J gene, CDR3 protein. Clone size appears in some rows only: once, few, many, or a class for an expanded clone.

TRBV4-1	NA	TRBJ1-2	CASSQDRTDFYGYTF
TRBV19	NA	TRBJ1-2	CASSKGDRRSGYTF
TRBV2	NA	TRBJ2-1	CASSAQLAGAYNEQFF
TRBV21-1	medium-sized	TRBJ1-2	CASRGTVHYGYTF
TRBV5-1	NA	TRBJ2-7	CASSFGWVDGSSYEQYF
TRBV7-3	NA	TRBJ2-3	CASSTGGYNTQYF
TRBV9	NA	TRBJ2-3	CASSARTGADTQYF
TRBV10-1	NA	TRBJ2-3	CASSDAGGPGTQYF
TRBV7-9	NA	TRBJ2-3	CASSRRQISTDTQYF
TRBV6-6	NA	NA	CASSQVNEQYF
TRBV7-6	NA	NA	CASSPDWTRSYEQYF
TRBV5-1	once	TRBJ2-1	CASSLGLAGNYNEQFF
TRBV5-6	NA	TRBJ1-1	CASSGTGVEAFF
TRBV7-9	NA	TRBJ1-2	CASSPGTGGYGYTF
TRBV5-5	NA	TRBJ1-1	CASSLEGTGMVTEAFF
TRBV18	NA	TRBJ2-7	CASSPPNRVEEQYF
TRBV5-1	NA	TRBJ2-5	CASSSGGLAGGAQETQYF
TRBV5-1	NA	TRBJ2-3	CASSLQPSGETDTQYF
TRBV2	NA	TRBJ1-4	CASRQGQGEKLFF
TRBV2	NA	TRBJ2-5	CASRGGLAFQETQYF
TRBV5-6	NA	TRBJ1-6	CASSLYTQGGGPLHF
TRBV4-2	few	TRBJ2-1	CASSQESGSPYNEQFF
TRBV7-9	NA	TRBJ2-7	CSSSTGLASNRSSYEQYF
TRBV7-2	NA	TRBJ2-7	CASSSTSGLAGYEQYF
TRBV6-1	NA	TRBJ1-4	CASSRGSTNEKLFF
TRBV15	NA	TRBJ2-7	CATSRDGSGKSSYEQYF
TRBV6-1	NA	TRBJ1-4	CASSEPGFVEKLFF
TRBV6-1	NA	TRBJ2-7	CASRDQAGANYEQYF
TRBV19	NA	TRBJ1-5	CASSIRQGLYSNQPQHF
TRBV5-1	NA	TRBJ2-7	CASSLVAGLDEQYF
TRBV15	NA	TRBJ1-5	CATSREAGNQPQHF
TRBV21-1	NA	TRBJ2-1	CASSKHPTSGIVNEQFF
TRBV4-1	NA	TRBJ2-2	CASSPRQVTGELFF
TRBV28	NA	TRBJ2-3	CASGQGVWPDTQYF
TRBV4-2	NA	TRBJ2-7	CASSQDRGGVDEQYF
TRBV7-9	NA	TRBJ2-7	CASSLGLASCEQYF
TRBV6-5	NA	TRBJ2-7	CASSYSGTSGRAHF
TRBV15	NA	TRBJ2-3	CATSRPLTGYTDTQYF
TRBV28	few	TRBJ1-2	CASSLSDYGYTF
TRBV6-6	NA	TRBJ1-5	CASSYSGAGKQPQHF
TRBV5-4	NA	TRBJ1-2	CASSFNSKNGYTF
TRBV2	NA	TRBJ2-6	CAREKTGASSGANVLTF
TRBV12-5	NA	TRBJ1-2	CASGLDPRGGVGGGYTF
TRBV29-1	NA	TRBJ2-1	CSVAGQHNEQFF
TRBV14	NA	TRBJ2-2	CASSQGWPRDFKTGELFF
TRBV7-2	NA	TRBJ1-5	CASSPWTVVQPQHF
TRBV6-4	NA	TRBJ2-1	CASSDSWGGEQFF
TRBV6-1	few	TRBJ2-4	CASTTSPTGTNIQYF
TRBV30	NA	TRBJ2-3	CAWSAGDTQYF
TRBV18	NA	TRBJ2-5	CASSPDSKETQYF
TRBV11-2	NA	TRBJ2-1	CASSPSSAGVYNEQFF
TRBV4-1	NA	TRBJ2-2	CASSQDSLSGGPGGELFF
TRBV5-1	once	TRBJ2-7	CASSLGLAGVLEQYF
TRBV7-2	NA	TRBJ2-7	CASSPQPGLGVLGEQYF